Listed below are T cell receptor beta chains from one sample, sequenced in a study of cytomegalovirus exposure and HLA in healthy donors. Libraries were prepared by immunoSEQ multiplex PCR; TCRdb keeps only in-frame clonotypes and omits some of them. The sample carries about 200,000 clones, about 82% recorded once. The sample was PBMCs. The receptor source for this set is a woman in her 50s in good health and CMV-seronegative. The CDR3 runs from the conserved cysteine through the conserved F or W. Fields, in order: clone size, D gene, V gene, J gene, CDR3 protein, CDR3 DNA. The D gene is left open where the match is weak. Where a row states a size, it is once, few, many or the class of an expanded clone; other rows omit it.

abundance: -; d_gene: TRBD1; v_gene: TRBV11-3; j_gene: TRBJ1-1; CDR3aa: CASRDRGRMNTEAFF; CDR3nt: TGTGCCAGCCGGGACAGGGGGCGCATGAACACTGAAGCTTTCTTT
abundance: once; d_gene: TRBD2; v_gene: TRBV28; j_gene: TRBJ2-1; CDR3aa: CASSPPTFTSGAYNEQFF; CDR3nt: TGTGCCAGCAGTCCCCCCACTTTTACTAGCGGGGCCTACAATGAGCAGTTCTTC
abundance: -; d_gene: TRBD2; v_gene: TRBV5-1; j_gene: TRBJ2-2; CDR3aa: CASSLAETSGWNTGELFF; CDR3nt: TGCGCCAGCAGCTTGGCCGAGACTAGCGGCTGGAACACCGGGGAGCTGTTTTTT
abundance: -; d_gene: -; v_gene: TRBV19; j_gene: TRBJ1-5; CDR3aa: CASSPQVGGNQPQHF; CDR3nt: TGTGCCAGTAGCCCACAGGTTGGGGGCAATCAGCCCCAGCATTTT
abundance: once; d_gene: -; v_gene: TRBV7-8; j_gene: TRBJ2-2; CDR3aa: CASSLALSNTGELFF; CDR3nt: TGTGCCAGCAGCTTAGCACTATCGAACACCGGGGAGCTGTTTTTT
abundance: once; d_gene: -; v_gene: TRBV6-1; j_gene: TRBJ2-7; CDR3aa: CASEGSYEQYF; CDR3nt: TGTGCCAGCGAGGGATCCTACGAGCAGTACTTC
abundance: -; d_gene: -; v_gene: TRBV9; j_gene: TRBJ2-7; CDR3aa: CASSVDGGRGIYEQYF; CDR3nt: TGTGCCAGCAGCGTAGACGGCGGTCGGGGGATCTACGAGCAGTACTTC
abundance: -; d_gene: -; v_gene: TRBV28; j_gene: TRBJ1-4; CDR3aa: CASSFLAPNEKLFF; CDR3nt: TGTGCCAGCAGTTTTCTAGCCCCAAATGAAAAACTGTTTTTT
abundance: -; d_gene: -; v_gene: TRBV21-1; j_gene: TRBJ2-2; CDR3aa: CASSTSQGANGELFF; CDR3nt: TGTGCCAGCAGCACCTCACAGGGGGCTAACGGGGAGCTGTTTTTT
abundance: -; d_gene: TRBD1; v_gene: TRBV28; j_gene: TRBJ2-3; CDR3aa: CASSTPMDRGGSTDTQYF; CDR3nt: TGTGCCAGCAGTACCCCTATGGACAGGGGAGGTAGCACAGATACGCAGTATTTT
abundance: -; d_gene: TRBD2; v_gene: TRBV19; j_gene: TRBJ2-5; CDR3aa: CASSMGLAGGFQYF; CDR3nt: TGTGCCAGTAGTATGGGACTAGCGGGAGGATTTCAGTACTTC
abundance: -; d_gene: TRBD2; v_gene: TRBV9; j_gene: TRBJ2-3; CDR3aa: CASSVDWASGRADTQYF; CDR3nt: TGTGCCAGCAGCGTAGATTGGGCTAGCGGGAGGGCAGATACGCAGTATTTT
abundance: -; d_gene: -; v_gene: TRBV7-9; j_gene: TRBJ2-7; CDR3aa: CSSSSDRDTHSYEQYF; CDR3nt: TGTTCCAGCAGCTCTGACCGGGACACTCACTCCTACGAGCAGTACTTC
abundance: -; d_gene: -; v_gene: TRBV5-1; j_gene: TRBJ2-7; CDR3aa: CASSSDRLNEQYF; CDR3nt: TGCGCCAGCAGCTCAGACAGGTTAAACGAGCAGTACTTC
abundance: -; d_gene: -; v_gene: TRBV9; j_gene: TRBJ1-1; CDR3aa: CASSGDTNTEAFF; CDR3nt: TGTGCCAGCAGCGGGGACACGAACACTGAAGCTTTCTTT
abundance: -; d_gene: -; v_gene: TRBV18; j_gene: TRBJ1-4; CDR3aa: CASSPITGNEKLFF; CDR3nt: TGTGCCAGCTCACCAATCACAGGGAATGAAAAACTGTTTTTT
abundance: -; d_gene: -; v_gene: TRBV7-9; j_gene: TRBJ2-4; CDR3aa: CASSPRLGLAKNIQYF; CDR3nt: TGTGCCAGCAGCCCCCGTTTGGGGCTAGCCAAAAACATTCAGTACTTC
abundance: -; d_gene: TRBD2; v_gene: TRBV5-1; j_gene: TRBJ2-3; CDR3aa: CASSPRGAGGTDTQYF; CDR3nt: TGCGCCAGCAGCCCCCGGGGAGCGGGAGGTACAGATACGCAGTATTTT
abundance: once; d_gene: TRBD2; v_gene: TRBV5-4; j_gene: TRBJ2-3; CDR3aa: CASSLLQRGGIRTDTQYF; CDR3nt: TGTGCCAGCAGCTTGCTTCAGCGGGGGGGAATAAGAACAGATACGCAGTATTTT
abundance: once; d_gene: -; v_gene: TRBV5-1; j_gene: TRBJ2-5; CDR3aa: CASSLGQVQETQYF; CDR3nt: TGCGCCAGCAGCTTGGGTCAGGTTCAAGAGACCCAGTACTTC
abundance: -; d_gene: -; v_gene: TRBV18; j_gene: TRBJ1-3; CDR3aa: CASSPVLREGSGNTIYF; CDR3nt: TGTGCCAGCTCACCTGTCCTAAGAGAGGGCTCTGGAAACACCATATATTTT
abundance: few; d_gene: TRBD1; v_gene: TRBV6-5; j_gene: TRBJ1-1; CDR3aa: CASSEGVDRGEAFF; CDR3nt: TGTGCCAGCAGTGAAGGGGTCGACAGGGGTGAAGCTTTCTTT
abundance: few; d_gene: -; v_gene: TRBV7-9; j_gene: TRBJ1-4; CDR3aa: CASSSSYQETNEKLFF; CDR3nt: TGTGCCAGCAGCTCGAGCTACCAAGAAACTAATGAAAAACTGTTTTTT
abundance: once; d_gene: TRBD1; v_gene: TRBV10-1; j_gene: TRBJ1-1; CDR3aa: CASSDHLDRDTEAFF; CDR3nt: TGCGCCAGCAGTGACCATCTAGACAGGGACACTGAAGCTTTCTTT
abundance: -; d_gene: -; v_gene: TRBV11-3; j_gene: TRBJ2-1; CDR3aa: CASSLRPDWEQFF; CDR3nt: TGTGCCAGCAGCTTAAGACCCGACTGGGAGCAGTTCTTC
abundance: -; d_gene: TRBD1; v_gene: TRBV28; j_gene: TRBJ2-7; CDR3aa: CASSLSGTGGQQYF; CDR3nt: TGTGCCAGCAGTTTATCCGGGACAGGTGGTCAGCAGTACTTC
abundance: -; d_gene: -; v_gene: TRBV12-5; j_gene: TRBJ1-1; CDR3aa: CASGRDWGTEAFF; CDR3nt: TGTGCTAGTGGGCGGGACTGGGGGACTGAAGCTTTCTTT
abundance: -; d_gene: TRBD2; v_gene: TRBV5-6; j_gene: TRBJ2-3; CDR3aa: CASSLGGAGDADTQYF; CDR3nt: TGTGCCAGCAGCTTGGGGGGAGCGGGAGATGCAGATACGCAGTATTTT
abundance: -; d_gene: TRBD1; v_gene: TRBV6-6; j_gene: TRBJ2-1; CDR3aa: CASSSRQGTYNEQFF; CDR3nt: TGTGCCAGCAGCAGTAGACAGGGGACCTACAATGAGCAGTTCTTC
abundance: once; d_gene: -; v_gene: TRBV30; j_gene: TRBJ2-7; CDR3aa: CAWSVIRELQYF; CDR3nt: TGTGCCTGGAGTGTGATCCGGGAGCTCCAGTACTTC
abundance: -; d_gene: -; v_gene: TRBV5-6; j_gene: TRBJ2-3; CDR3aa: CASSLIIPTTEQTDTQYF; CDR3nt: TGTGCCAGCAGCTTAATCATACCGACTACCGAACAGACAGATACGCAGTATTTT
abundance: few; d_gene: -; v_gene: TRBV30; j_gene: TRBJ1-6; CDR3aa: CAWSSGDSYNSPLHF; CDR3nt: TGTGCCTGGAGTTCAGGGGATTCCTATAATTCACCCCTCCACTTT
abundance: -; d_gene: TRBD2; v_gene: TRBV28; j_gene: TRBJ2-1; CDR3aa: CASREGLAGPNEQFF; CDR3nt: TGTGCCAGCAGGGAGGGACTAGCGGGCCCCAATGAGCAGTTCTTC
abundance: once; d_gene: -; v_gene: TRBV19; j_gene: TRBJ2-6; CDR3aa: CASSMPTSGSGANVLTF; CDR3nt: TGTGCCAGTAGTATGCCGACCAGCGGCTCTGGGGCCAACGTCCTGACTTTC
abundance: few; d_gene: TRBD2; v_gene: TRBV9; j_gene: TRBJ2-1; CDR3aa: CASSVVPESGSRQFF; CDR3nt: TGTGCCAGCAGCGTAGTCCCCGAAAGCGGGAGCAGGCAGTTCTTC
abundance: once; d_gene: TRBD2; v_gene: TRBV6-5; j_gene: TRBJ2-3; CDR3aa: CATAGTSGTDTQYF; CDR3nt: TGTGCCACCGCCGGGACTAGCGGCACAGATACGCAGTATTTT
abundance: -; d_gene: -; v_gene: TRBV28; j_gene: TRBJ2-7; CDR3aa: CASSRGAEQYF; CDR3nt: TGTGCCAGCAGCCGGGGGGCCGAGCAGTACTTC
abundance: -; d_gene: -; v_gene: TRBV18; j_gene: TRBJ1-1; CDR3aa: CASSPGRQVPNTEAFF; CDR3nt: TGTGCCAGCTCACCTGGAAGGCAGGTTCCGAACACTGAAGCTTTCTTT
abundance: -; d_gene: -; v_gene: TRBV28; j_gene: TRBJ2-1; CDR3aa: CASSSTYNEQFF; CDR3nt: TGTGCCAGCAGTTCTACCTACAATGAGCAGTTCTTC
abundance: -; d_gene: -; v_gene: TRBV27; j_gene: TRBJ2-7; CDR3aa: CASSLIPRVDSYEQYF; CDR3nt: TGTGCCAGCAGCCTCATTCCCAGGGTGGATTCCTACGAGCAGTACTTC
abundance: -; d_gene: -; v_gene: TRBV7-9; j_gene: TRBJ2-1; CDR3aa: CASSLERRRSNEQFF; CDR3nt: TGTGCCAGCAGCTTAGAGCGGCGGCGCAGCAATGAGCAGTTCTTC
abundance: -; d_gene: -; v_gene: TRBV6-1; j_gene: TRBJ2-6; CDR3aa: CASSEEYSGANVLTF; CDR3nt: TGTGCCAGCAGTGAAGAATACTCTGGGGCCAACGTCCTGACTTTC